These T cell receptor beta chains were read from a single sample in a study of T-cell reconstitution after alpha-beta-depleted transplantation in children. TCRdb re-called the PCR reads through MiXCR, storing one row per CDR3 protein. The sample holds about 610,000 distinct CDR3 sequences; around 27% are singletons and the top ten take around a third. The sequenced sample was PBMCs, obtained before TCRalphabeta/CD19-depleted stem cell transplant. Every receptor here comes from a boy less than two years old with Wiskott-Aldrich syndrome, due to receive a stem cell transplant. Each CDR3 is given with its conserved first and last residue. A D gene is named only where the DNA matches it firmly. A clone size is listed for some rows: how often the clone was seen (once, few, many), or a class if it is expanded.

clone_size: few
v_call: TRBV10-3
d_call: TRBD2
j_call: TRBJ2-3
cdr3_aa: CAISEQAGGPLDTQYF
cdr3_nt: TGTGCCATCAGTGAACAAGCGGGAGGGCCTCTAGATACGCAGTATTTT

clone_size: -
v_call: TRBV30
d_call: -
j_call: TRBJ1-6
cdr3_aa: CAWTGQVTLYSPLHF
cdr3_nt: TGTGCCTGGACAGGGCAGGTGACCTTATATTCACCCCTCCACTTT

clone_size: -
v_call: TRBV2
d_call: TRBD2
j_call: TRBJ2-1
cdr3_aa: CAICFDAGLAGGRDEQFF
cdr3_nt: TGTGCCATCTGTTTCGATGCTGGACTAGCGGGAGGGAGGGATGAGCAGTTCTTC

clone_size: -
v_call: TRBV28
d_call: -
j_call: TRBJ1-5
cdr3_aa: CASSPGLEASNQPQHF
cdr3_nt: TGTGCCAGCAGTCCGGGGCTCGAAGCGAGCAATCAGCCCCAGCATTTT

clone_size: -
v_call: TRBV7-9
d_call: TRBD2
j_call: TRBJ2-3
cdr3_aa: CASSHGTSGVTDTQYF
cdr3_nt: TGTGCCAGCAGCCACGGGACTAGCGGAGTCACAGATACGCAGTATTTT

clone_size: -
v_call: TRBV28
d_call: -
j_call: TRBJ1-4
cdr3_aa: CATRNEKLFF
cdr3_nt: TGTGCCACGCGAAATGAAAAACTGTTTTTT

clone_size: few
v_call: TRBV28
d_call: -
j_call: TRBJ2-5
cdr3_aa: CASSLSSPKETQYF
cdr3_nt: TGTGCCAGCAGTTTGTCGAGTCCGAAAGAGACCCAGTACTTC

clone_size: -
v_call: TRBV4-2
d_call: -
j_call: TRBJ2-3
cdr3_aa: CASRGATDTQYF
cdr3_nt: TGTGCCAGCAGAGGAGCAACAGATACGCAGTATTTT

clone_size: many
v_call: TRBV7-3
d_call: -
j_call: TRBJ2-2
cdr3_aa: CASSLGGGNTGELFF
cdr3_nt: TGTGCCAGCAGCTTAGGGGGCGGGAACACCGGGGAGCTGTTTTTT

clone_size: -
v_call: TRBV12-3/TRBV12-4
d_call: -
j_call: TRBJ2-5
cdr3_aa: CASSPSPMNFLKTETQYF
cdr3_nt: TGTGCCAGCAGTCCGTCCCCCATGAACTTTCTGAAGACGGAGACCCAGTACTTC

clone_size: few
v_call: TRBV28
d_call: -
j_call: TRBJ2-5
cdr3_aa: CASSPQANQETQYF
cdr3_nt: TGTGCCAGCAGTCCCCAGGCCAACCAAGAGACCCAGTACTTC

clone_size: -
v_call: TRBV5-1
d_call: -
j_call: TRBJ1-1
cdr3_aa: CASSLTVRNTEAFF
cdr3_nt: TGCGCCAGCAGCTTGACAGTGAGGAACACTGAAGCTTTCTTT

clone_size: few
v_call: TRBV6-5
d_call: -
j_call: TRBJ2-4
cdr3_aa: CASRPGTGKNIQYF
cdr3_nt: TGTGCCAGCAGACCCGGGACCGGTAAAAACATTCAGTACTTC

clone_size: few
v_call: TRBV5-6
d_call: -
j_call: TRBJ1-1
cdr3_aa: CASSFYRAGTEAFF
cdr3_nt: TGTGCCAGCAGCTTTTACCGCGCGGGCACTGAAGCTTTCTTT

clone_size: -
v_call: TRBV28
d_call: TRBD1
j_call: TRBJ1-2
cdr3_aa: CASRGPGGEYGIGGYTF
cdr3_nt: TGTGCCAGCAGGGGGCCAGGGGGCGAGTATGGAATTGGTGGCTACACCTTC

clone_size: -
v_call: TRBV9
d_call: -
j_call: TRBJ2-7
cdr3_aa: CASSVGREPPYEQYF
cdr3_nt: TGTGCCAGCAGCGTAGGCCGGGAGCCCCCTTACGAGCAGTACTTC

clone_size: few
v_call: TRBV20-1
d_call: -
j_call: TRBJ2-7
cdr3_aa: CSARDLGGGSYEQYF
cdr3_nt: TGCAGTGCTAGAGATCTTGGGGGAGGTTCCTACGAGCAGTACTTC

clone_size: few
v_call: TRBV12-3/TRBV12-4
d_call: TRBD1
j_call: TRBJ1-2
cdr3_aa: CASSSPGGYGYTF
cdr3_nt: TGTGCCAGCAGTTCTCCAGGGGGCTATGGCTACACCTTC

clone_size: many
v_call: TRBV6-5
d_call: -
j_call: TRBJ1-2
cdr3_aa: CASSYSGANYGYTF
cdr3_nt: TGTGCCAGCAGTTACTCAGGGGCTAACTATGGCTACACCTTC

clone_size: few
v_call: TRBV29-1
d_call: -
j_call: TRBJ2-1
cdr3_aa: CSPRGDNEQFF
cdr3_nt: TGCAGCCCTCGAGGGGACAATGAGCAGTTCTTC

clone_size: few
v_call: TRBV3-1
d_call: TRBD1
j_call: TRBJ2-1
cdr3_aa: CASSPGTGVMNEQFF
cdr3_nt: TGTGCCAGCAGCCCCGGGACAGGGGTTATGAATGAGCAGTTCTTC

clone_size: -
v_call: TRBV7-2
d_call: -
j_call: TRBJ2-1
cdr3_aa: CASSPPGRQYNEQFF
cdr3_nt: TGTGCCAGCAGCCCCCCGGGACGTCAATACAATGAGCAGTTCTTC

clone_size: -
v_call: TRBV5-1
d_call: TRBD2
j_call: TRBJ2-1
cdr3_aa: CASSSRLAGTNEQFF
cdr3_nt: TGCGCCAGCAGCTCCCGACTAGCGGGAACAAATGAGCAGTTCTTC

clone_size: -
v_call: TRBV20-1
d_call: -
j_call: TRBJ2-5
cdr3_aa: CSATSWDWVETQYF
cdr3_nt: TGCAGTGCTACAAGTTGGGATTGGGTTGAGACCCAGTACTTC

clone_size: few
v_call: TRBV25-1
d_call: -
j_call: TRBJ2-4
cdr3_aa: CASSEVGKNIQYF
cdr3_nt: TGTGCCAGCAGTGAGGTCGGCAAAAACATTCAGTACTTC

clone_size: -
v_call: TRBV30
d_call: TRBD1
j_call: TRBJ1-4
cdr3_aa: CAWSGQGFLGEKLFF
cdr3_nt: TGTGCCTGGAGCGGACAGGGATTTTTGGGTGAAAAACTGTTTTTT

clone_size: few
v_call: TRBV5-1
d_call: -
j_call: TRBJ2-7
cdr3_aa: CASSLIQGPGEQYF
cdr3_nt: TGCGCCAGCAGCTTGATCCAGGGACCGGGCGAGCAGTACTTC